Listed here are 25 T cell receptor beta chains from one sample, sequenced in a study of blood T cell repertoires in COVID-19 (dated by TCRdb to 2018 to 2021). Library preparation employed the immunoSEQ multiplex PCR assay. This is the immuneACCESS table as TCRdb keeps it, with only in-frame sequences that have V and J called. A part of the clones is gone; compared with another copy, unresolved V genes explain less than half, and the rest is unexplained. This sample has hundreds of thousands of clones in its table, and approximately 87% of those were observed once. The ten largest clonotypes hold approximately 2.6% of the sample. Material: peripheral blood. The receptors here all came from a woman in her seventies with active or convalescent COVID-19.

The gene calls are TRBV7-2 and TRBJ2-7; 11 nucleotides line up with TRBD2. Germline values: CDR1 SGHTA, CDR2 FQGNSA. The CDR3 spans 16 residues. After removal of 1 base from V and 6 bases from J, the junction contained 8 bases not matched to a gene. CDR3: CASSLESASGGSEQYF. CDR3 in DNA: TGTGCCAGCAGCTTAGAGAGCGCTAGCGGGGGGAGCGAGCAGTACTTC.

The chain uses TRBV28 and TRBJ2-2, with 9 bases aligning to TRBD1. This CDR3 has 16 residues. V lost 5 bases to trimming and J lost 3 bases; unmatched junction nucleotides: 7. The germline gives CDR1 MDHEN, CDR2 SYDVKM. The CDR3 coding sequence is TGTGCCAGCAGTCCCTGGGACAGGGCCTACACCGGGGAGCTGTTTTTT. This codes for CASSPWDRAYTGELFF.

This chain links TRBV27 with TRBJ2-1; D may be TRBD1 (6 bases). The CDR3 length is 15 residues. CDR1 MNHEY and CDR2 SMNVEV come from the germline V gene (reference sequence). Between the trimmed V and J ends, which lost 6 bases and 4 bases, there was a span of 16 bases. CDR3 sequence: CASRTDTTGYNEQFF. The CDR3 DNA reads TGTGCCAGCAGAACAGACACTACAGGGTACAATGAGCAGTTCTTC.

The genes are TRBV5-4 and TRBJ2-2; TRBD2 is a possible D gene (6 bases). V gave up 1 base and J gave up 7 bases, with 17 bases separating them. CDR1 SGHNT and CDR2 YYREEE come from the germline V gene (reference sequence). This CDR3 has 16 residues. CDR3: CASSLHGGMGVGELFF. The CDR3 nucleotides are TGTGCCAGCAGCTTGCATGGCGGGATGGGGGTCGGGGAGCTGTTTTTT.

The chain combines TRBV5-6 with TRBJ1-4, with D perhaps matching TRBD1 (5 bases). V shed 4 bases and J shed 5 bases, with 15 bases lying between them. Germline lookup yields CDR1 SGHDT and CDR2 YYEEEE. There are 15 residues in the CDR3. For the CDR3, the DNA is TGTGCCAGCAGCCGGGCTGGGGGGTGGAATGAAAAACTGTTTTTT. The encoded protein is CASSRAGGWNEKLFF.

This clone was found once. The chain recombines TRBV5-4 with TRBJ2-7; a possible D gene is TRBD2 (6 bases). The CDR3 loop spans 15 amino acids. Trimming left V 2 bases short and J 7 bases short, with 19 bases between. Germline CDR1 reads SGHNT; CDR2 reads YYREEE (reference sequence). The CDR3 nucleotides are TGTGCCAGCAGCTTTGTGGCCGGAGGGCCAGGAGAGCAGTACTTC. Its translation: CASSFVAGGPGEQYF.

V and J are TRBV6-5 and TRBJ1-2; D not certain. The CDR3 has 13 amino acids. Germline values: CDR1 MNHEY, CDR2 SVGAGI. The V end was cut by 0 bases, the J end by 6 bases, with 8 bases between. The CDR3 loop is CASSYSPRNGYTF. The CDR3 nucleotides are TGTGCCAGCAGTTACTCGCCCAGGAATGGCTACACCTTC.

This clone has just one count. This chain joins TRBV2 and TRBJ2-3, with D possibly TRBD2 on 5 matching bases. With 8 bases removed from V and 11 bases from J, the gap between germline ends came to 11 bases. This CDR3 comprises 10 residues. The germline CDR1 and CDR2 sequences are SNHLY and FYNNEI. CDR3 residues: CASRLEGQYF. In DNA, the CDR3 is TGTGCCAGCCGGCTAGAGGGGCAGTATTTT.

The DNA for the CDR3 is TGTGCCAGCAGTTTCTCGGAGACCCAGTACTTC. Protein sequence: CASSFSETQYF. The genes are TRBV27 and TRBJ2-5, with D uncertain. Looked up from germline, CDR1 is MNHEY and CDR2 is SMNVEV (reference sequence). The CDR3 spans 11 residues. V lost 3 bases and J lost 5, with 4 bases in between.

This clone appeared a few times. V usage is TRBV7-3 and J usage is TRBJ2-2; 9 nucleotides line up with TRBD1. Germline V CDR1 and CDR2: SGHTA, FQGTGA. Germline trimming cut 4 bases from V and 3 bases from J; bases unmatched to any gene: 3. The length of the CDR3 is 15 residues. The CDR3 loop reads CASSSTGGYTGELFF. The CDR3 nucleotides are TGTGCCAGCAGCTCGACAGGGGGTTACACCGGGGAGCTGTTTTTT. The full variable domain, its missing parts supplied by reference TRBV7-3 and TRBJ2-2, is GAGVSQTPSNKVTEKGKYVELRCDPISGHTALYWYRQSLGQGPEFLIYFQGTGAADDSGLPNDRFFAVRPEGSVSTLKIQRTERGDSAVYLCASSSTGGYTGELFFGEGSRLTVL.

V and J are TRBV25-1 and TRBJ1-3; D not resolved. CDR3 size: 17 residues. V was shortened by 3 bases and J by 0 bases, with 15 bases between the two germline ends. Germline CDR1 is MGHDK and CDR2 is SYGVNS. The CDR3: CASSEPGRTLSGNTIYF. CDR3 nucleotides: TGTGCCAGCAGTGAGCCCGGGAGAACTCTCTCTGGAAACACCATATATTTT.

CDR3 amino acids: CATSRGGSHTGELFF. CDR3 nucleotides: TGTGCCACCAGCAGAGGTGGCAGTCACACCGGGGAGCTGTTTTTT. The rearrangement uses TRBV15 and TRBJ2-2; no clear D gene. V was trimmed by 1 base and J by 3 bases, leaving 9 bases between them. The germline V gene encodes CDR1 LNHNV and CDR2 YYDKDF (reference sequence). CDR3 length: 15 amino acids.

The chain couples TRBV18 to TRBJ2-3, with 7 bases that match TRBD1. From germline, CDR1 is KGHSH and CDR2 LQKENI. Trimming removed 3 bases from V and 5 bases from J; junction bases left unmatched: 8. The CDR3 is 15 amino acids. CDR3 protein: CASSPPLTGEDTQYF. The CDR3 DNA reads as TGTGCCAGCTCACCCCCTCTAACAGGGGAAGATACGCAGTATTTT.

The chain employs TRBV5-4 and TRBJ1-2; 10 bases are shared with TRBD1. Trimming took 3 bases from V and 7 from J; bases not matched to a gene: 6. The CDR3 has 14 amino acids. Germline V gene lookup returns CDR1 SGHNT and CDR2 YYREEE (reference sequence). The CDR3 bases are TGTGCCAGCAGCTCGGACAGGGGGATAGGTGGCTACACCTTC. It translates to CASSSDRGIGGYTF. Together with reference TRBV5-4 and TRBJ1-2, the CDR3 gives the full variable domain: ETGVTQSPTHLIKTRGQQVTLRCSSQSGHNTVSWYQQALGQGPQFIFQYYREEENGRGNFPPRFSGLQFPNYSSELNVNALELDDSALYLCASSSDRGIGGYTFGSGTRLTVV.

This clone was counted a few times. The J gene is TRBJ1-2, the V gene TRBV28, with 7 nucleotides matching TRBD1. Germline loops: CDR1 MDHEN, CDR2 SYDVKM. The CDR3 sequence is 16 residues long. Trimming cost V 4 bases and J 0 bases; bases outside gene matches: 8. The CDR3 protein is CASSSSTGVANYGYTF. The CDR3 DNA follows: TGTGCCAGCAGTTCGAGCACAGGGGTTGCTAACTATGGCTACACCTTC.

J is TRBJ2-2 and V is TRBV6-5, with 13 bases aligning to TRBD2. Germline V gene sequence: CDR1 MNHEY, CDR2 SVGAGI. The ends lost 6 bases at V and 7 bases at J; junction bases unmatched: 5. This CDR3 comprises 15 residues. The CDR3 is CASRKRTSGSGELFF. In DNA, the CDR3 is TGTGCCAGCAGAAAAAGGACTAGCGGGAGCGGGGAGCTGTTTTTT.

This CDR3 reads CASSFQSNQPQHF. CDR3 DNA: TGTGCCAGCAGTTTTCAGAGCAATCAGCCCCAGCATTTT. The chain couples TRBV12-3 or TRBV12-4 to TRBJ1-5, with D unresolved. CDR3 length: 13 residues. Between the trimmed V and J ends, which lost 3 bases and 1 base, there was a span of 4 bases.

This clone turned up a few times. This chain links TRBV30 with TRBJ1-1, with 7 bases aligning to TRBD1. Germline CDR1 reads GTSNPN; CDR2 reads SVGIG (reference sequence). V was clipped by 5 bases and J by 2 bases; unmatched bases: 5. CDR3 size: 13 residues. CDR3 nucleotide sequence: TGTGCCTGGGACAGGGCGAAAAACACTGAAGCTTTCTTT. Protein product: CAWDRAKNTEAFF.

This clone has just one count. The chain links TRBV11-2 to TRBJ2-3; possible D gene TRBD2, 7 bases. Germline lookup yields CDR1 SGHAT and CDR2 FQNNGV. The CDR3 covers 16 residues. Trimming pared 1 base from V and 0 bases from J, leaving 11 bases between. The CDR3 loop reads CASSLAGGRSTDTQYF. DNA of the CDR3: TGTGCCAGCAGCTTAGCGGGGGGCAGAAGCACAGATACGCAGTATTTT.

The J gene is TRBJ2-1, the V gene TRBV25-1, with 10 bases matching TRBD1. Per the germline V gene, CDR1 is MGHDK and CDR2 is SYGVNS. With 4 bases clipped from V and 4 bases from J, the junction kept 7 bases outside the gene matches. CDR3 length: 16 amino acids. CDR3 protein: CASSGPGQGNYNEQFF. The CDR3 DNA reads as TGTGCCAGCAGTGGGCCGGGACAGGGGAATTACAATGAGCAGTTCTTC. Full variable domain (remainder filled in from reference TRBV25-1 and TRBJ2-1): EADIYQTPRYLVIGTGKKITLECSQTMGHDKMYWYQQDPGMELHLIHYSYGVNSTEKGDLSSESTVSRIRTEHFPLTLESARPSHTSQYLCASSGPGQGNYNEQFFGPGTRLTVL.

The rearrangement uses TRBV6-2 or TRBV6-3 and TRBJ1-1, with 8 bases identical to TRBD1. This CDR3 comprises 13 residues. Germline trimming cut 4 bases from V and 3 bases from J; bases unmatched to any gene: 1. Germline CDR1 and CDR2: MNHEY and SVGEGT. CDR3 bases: TGTGCCAGCAGTTTGGACAGGGACACTGAAGCTTTCTTT. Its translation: CASSLDRDTEAFF.

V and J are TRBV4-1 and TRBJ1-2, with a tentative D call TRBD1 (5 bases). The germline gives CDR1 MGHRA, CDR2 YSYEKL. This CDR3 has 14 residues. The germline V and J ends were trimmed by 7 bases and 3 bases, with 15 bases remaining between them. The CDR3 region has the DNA TGCGCCAGCAAGTGGACTGGGGGGGACTATGGCTACACCTTC. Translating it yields CASKWTGGDYGYTF.

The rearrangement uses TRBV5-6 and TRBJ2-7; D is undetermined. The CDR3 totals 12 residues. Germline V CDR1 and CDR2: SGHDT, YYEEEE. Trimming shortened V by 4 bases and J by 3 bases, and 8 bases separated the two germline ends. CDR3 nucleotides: TGTGCCAGCAGCATCCCGGGCTACGAGCAGTACTTC. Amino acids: CASSIPGYEQYF. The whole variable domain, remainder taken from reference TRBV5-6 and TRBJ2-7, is DAGVTQSPTHLIKTRGQQVTLRCSPKSGHDTVSWYQQALGQGPQFIFQYYEEEERQRGNFPDRFSGHQFPNYSSELNVNALLLGDSALYLCASSIPGYEQYFGPGTRLTVT.

The CDR3 reads CSGAGTGGPGANVLTF. CDR3 DNA: TGCAGCGGCGCCGGGACAGGGGGCCCGGGGGCCAACGTCCTGACTTTC. The V call is TRBV29-1, the J call TRBJ2-6; 12 bases match TRBD1. The CDR3 spans 16 residues. Trimming took 7 bases from V and 4 from J; bases not matched to a gene: 8. The V gene's germline CDR1 is SQVTM and CDR2 ANQGSEA.

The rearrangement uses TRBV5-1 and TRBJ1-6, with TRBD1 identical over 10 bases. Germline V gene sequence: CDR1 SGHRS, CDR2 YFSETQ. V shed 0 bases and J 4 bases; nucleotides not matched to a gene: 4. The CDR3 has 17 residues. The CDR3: CASSLGQGAGYNSPLHF. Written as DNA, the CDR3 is TGCGCCAGCAGCTTGGGACAGGGGGCCGGGTATAATTCACCCCTCCACTTT.